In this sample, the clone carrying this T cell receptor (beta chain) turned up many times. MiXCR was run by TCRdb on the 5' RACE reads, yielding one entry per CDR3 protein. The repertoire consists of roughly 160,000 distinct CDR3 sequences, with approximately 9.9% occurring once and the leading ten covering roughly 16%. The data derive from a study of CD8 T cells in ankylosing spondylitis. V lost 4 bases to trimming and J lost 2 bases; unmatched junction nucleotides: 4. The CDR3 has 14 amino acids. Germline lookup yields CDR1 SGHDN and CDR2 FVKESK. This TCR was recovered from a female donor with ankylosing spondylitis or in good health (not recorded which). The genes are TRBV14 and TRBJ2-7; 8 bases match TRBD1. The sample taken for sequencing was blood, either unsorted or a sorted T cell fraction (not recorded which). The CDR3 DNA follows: TGTGCCAGCAGCCGACAGGGGAACACCTACGAGCAGTACTTC. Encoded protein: CASSRQGNTYEQYF.